Listed here are 20 T cell receptor beta chains from one sample, sequenced in a study of blood T cell repertoires in COVID-19. The data were produced by immunoSEQ multiplex PCR, yet TCRdb's version contains in-frame clones alone and is incomplete. The table includes 240,000 or so clones, around 87% detected once. Sequencing was done on a sample of peripheral blood. These receptors originate from a woman in her thirties who had recovered from COVID-19.

The rearrangement links TRBV12-3 or TRBV12-4 to TRBJ1-5, with D unclear. The length of the CDR3 is 12 residues. Trimming cost V 8 bases and J 4 bases, with 9 bases left between them. CDR3 bases: TGTGCCAGCCAGGAAGAAAATCAGCCCCAGCATTTT. It codes for CASQEENQPQHF.

The chain recombines TRBV19 with TRBJ2-5; the D is unclear. The CDR3 has 14 residues. Trimming cost V 1 base and J 3 bases, with 9 bases left between them. Germline V gene sequence: CDR1 LNHDA, CDR2 SQIVND (reference sequence). The CDR3 bases are TGTGCCAGTAGTATAGGTGCAGGAAAAGAGACCCAGTACTTC. Its translation: CASSIGAGKETQYF.

The rearrangement links TRBV21-1 to TRBJ2-1; TRBD2 reflects the table's D call only, with no check against the DNA. TRBV21-1 constitutes a pseudogene. This CDR3 comprises 14 residues. Written as DNA, the CDR3 is TGTGCCAGCAATTCGGCTAGCGGGGGGGCTGAGCAGTTCTTC. Residues: CASNSASGGAEQFF.

The V gene is TRBV24-1, the J gene TRBJ2-1; possibly TRBD2 for D (7 bases). The CDR3 loop spans 17 amino acids. Trimming stripped 7 bases from V and 5 bases from J, with 23 bases between. Germline values: CDR1 KGHDR, CDR2 SFDVKD. CDR3 sequence: CATSPSRGGDKDNEQFF. CDR3 sequence (DNA): TGTGCCACCAGCCCCTCCAGGGGAGGGGACAAGGACAATGAGCAGTTCTTC.

The V call is TRBV9, the J call TRBJ1-2; D gene unclear. Trimming cost V 3 bases and J 2 bases, with 8 bases left between them. The CDR3 sequence is 13 residues long. Per the germline V gene, CDR1 is SGDLS and CDR2 is YYNGEE. In nucleotides, the CDR3 is TGTGCCAGCAGCGCCTATCGAAACTATGGCTACACCTTC. It is translated as CASSAYRNYGYTF.

V and J are TRBV5-4 and TRBJ2-7; TRBD2 might be the D (5 bases). CDR1 and CDR2 (germline): SGHNT, YYREEE (reference sequence). This CDR3 is 14 amino acids long. V shed 10 bases and J shed 1 base, with 18 bases lying between them. CDR3 coding DNA: TGTGCCTTTCGCGAGGGTTTGGGGTCCTACGAGCAGTACTTC. Translation: CAFREGLGSYEQYF. The full variable domain, completed using reference TRBV5-4 and TRBJ2-7, is ETGVTQSPTHLIKTRGQQVTLRCSSQSGHNTVSWYQQALGQGPQFIFQYYREEENGRGNFPPRFSGLQFPNYSSELNVNALELDDSALYLCAFREGLGSYEQYFGPGTRLTVT.

The rearrangement joins TRBV5-4 to TRBJ1-1; D perhaps matches TRBD1 (6 bases). The CDR3 runs to 15 residues. V was trimmed by 1 base and J by 4 bases, leaving 14 bases between them. CDR1 is SGHNT and CDR2 is YYREEE in the germline V gene (reference sequence). The CDR3: CASSLPQGGATEAFF. Written as DNA, the CDR3 is TGTGCCAGCAGCTTGCCACAGGGAGGGGCCACTGAAGCTTTCTTT.

The V and J genes are TRBV5-4 and TRBJ2-7; 8 nucleotides align to TRBD2. V shed 5 bases and J 3 bases; nucleotides not matched to a gene: 10. This CDR3 is 15 amino acids long. Per germline, CDR1 SGHNT and CDR2 YYREEE (reference sequence). CDR3 protein: CASSTGTSPFYEQYF. CDR3 nucleotides: TGTGCCAGCAGTACCGGGACTAGTCCTTTCTACGAGCAGTACTTC.

The rearrangement links TRBV18 to TRBJ1-1; D is possibly TRBD1 (5 bases). CDR1 KGHSH and CDR2 LQKENI come from the germline V gene. The CDR3 extends over 15 amino acids. V was clipped by 5 bases and J by 0 bases, with 13 bases between them. The CDR3 DNA follows: TGTGCCAGCTCAACGGGGCGGGGAATGAACACTGAAGCTTTCTTT. This translates into CASSTGRGMNTEAFF.

V is TRBV18 and J is TRBJ2-5, with D perhaps TRBD2 (5 bases). There are 14 residues in the CDR3. V was pared by 4 bases and J by 5 bases, with 14 bases between. CDR1 KGHSH and CDR2 LQKENI come from the germline V gene. CDR3 sequence: CASSQREGSETQYF. The CDR3 DNA follows: TGTGCCAGCTCACAGCGAGAGGGTTCCGAGACCCAGTACTTC. The variable domain in full, with the rest retrieved from reference TRBV18 and TRBJ2-5, is NAGVMQNPRHLVRRRGQEARLRCSPMKGHSHVYWYRQLPEEGLKFMVYLQKENIIDESGMPKERFSAEFPKEGPSILRIQQVVRGDSAAYFCASSQREGSETQYFGPGTRLLVL.

This sequence joins TRBV6-5 and TRBJ2-2, with D possibly matching TRBD2 (6 bases). CDR1 MNHEY and CDR2 SVGAGI come from the germline V gene. V was clipped by 4 bases and J by 7 bases, with 13 bases between them. There are 14 residues in the CDR3. CDR3 sequence: CASSSTFGGGELFF. The DNA for the CDR3 is TGTGCCAGCAGTTCTACGTTCGGGGGCGGGGAGCTGTTTTTT.

The rearrangement uses TRBV13 and TRBJ2-7; 10 bases map to TRBD2. Germline CDR1 is PRHDT and CDR2 is FYEKMQ (reference sequence). There are 19 residues in the CDR3. Germline trimming cut 2 bases from V and 2 bases from J; bases unmatched to any gene: 15. This CDR3 is CASSLKWLASGGNAYEQYF. The CDR3 region has the DNA TGTGCCAGCAGCTTAAAATGGTTGGCTAGCGGGGGCAACGCCTACGAGCAGTACTTC.

This sequence joins TRBV9 and TRBJ2-1; possible D gene TRBD1, 6 bases. Germline assignment: CDR1 SGDLS and CDR2 YYNGEE. The CDR3 covers 16 residues. V lost 0 bases and J 0 bases, leaving 10 bases between the germline ends. The CDR3 DNA is TGTGCCAGCAGCGTAGGGGGGCCTTACTCCTACAATGAGCAGTTCTTC. It translates to CASSVGGPYSYNEQFF.

The rearrangement uses TRBV5-4 and TRBJ2-5; 10 bases match TRBD2. The CDR3 spans 15 residues. CDR1 is SGHNT and CDR2 is YYREEE in the germline V gene (reference sequence). The CDR3 DNA reads TGTGCTTCCCGCCGAGGAGCTAGCGGGGGTGAGACCCAGTACTTC. As protein: CASRRGASGGETQYF. The variable domain in full, completed from reference TRBV5-4 and TRBJ2-5, reads ETGVTQSPTHLIKTRGQQVTLRCSSQSGHNTVSWYQQALGQGPQFIFQYYREEENGRGNFPPRFSGLQFPNYSSELNVNALELDDSALYLCASRRGASGGETQYFGPGTRLLVL.

The CDR3 here is CASSSSGASNYGYTF. CDR3 DNA: TGTGCCAGCAGTTCCTCGGGAGCTTCTAACTATGGCTACACCTTC. The rearrangement links TRBV27 to TRBJ1-2; D uncertain. Germline CDR1 MNHEY, CDR2 SMNVEV (reference sequence). The CDR3 runs to 15 residues. V was clipped by 4 bases and J by 0 bases, with 12 bases between them.

The chain employs TRBV5-5 and TRBJ1-1, with D unresolved. The V end was cut by 0 bases, the J end by 3 bases, with 9 bases between. In germline, CDR1 is SGHKS, CDR2 YYEKEE (reference sequence). This CDR3 is 14 amino acids long. This CDR3 reads CASSLVISYTEAFF. The CDR3 nucleotides read TGTGCCAGCAGCTTGGTTATCAGTTACACTGAAGCTTTCTTT.

The V and J genes are TRBV4-2 and TRBJ2-1; D might be TRBD2 (6 bases). The V gene's germline CDR1 is LGHNA and CDR2 YNFKEQ. CDR3 size: 16 residues. Trimming shortened V by 0 bases and J by 5 bases, and 14 bases separated the two germline ends. DNA of the CDR3: TGTGCCAGCAGCCAAGATCCCGCGGGAAGCCACAATGAGCAGTTCTTC. Amino acids: CASSQDPAGSHNEQFF.

V usage is TRBV5-1 and J usage is TRBJ2-1; a weak D match, TRBD1 (6 bases). Trimming took off 4 bases at V and 0 bases at J, with 11 bases between the two ends. Germline CDR1 reads SGHRS; CDR2 reads YFSETQ. This CDR3 spans 15 amino acids. For the CDR3, the DNA is TGCGCCAGCAGCGTCTACAGGGACTCCTACAATGAGCAGTTCTTC. Protein: CASSVYRDSYNEQFF.

This rearrangement joins TRBV7-6 to TRBJ2-3, with TRBD2 as a possible D gene (5 bases). V gave up 1 base and J gave up 0 bases, with 14 bases separating them. Germline V lookup: CDR1 SGHVS, CDR2 FNYEAQ. There are 17 residues in the CDR3. This CDR3 reads CASSLVLVGVSTDTQYF. The CDR3 bases are TGTGCCAGCAGCTTAGTACTAGTCGGAGTTAGCACAGATACGCAGTATTTT.

This clone was observed a single time. Other DNA sequences in this specimen translate into the identical CDR3. The chain is built from TRBV9 and TRBJ2-7; the match to TRBD1 covers 12 bases. Germline V gene lookup returns CDR1 SGDLS and CDR2 YYNGEE. This CDR3 has 14 residues. V dropped 2 bases and J dropped 4; count of bases not matched to a gene: 1. Written as DNA, the CDR3 is TGTGCCAGCAGCGTGGGACAGGGGGCTTACGAGCAGTACTTC. Protein sequence: CASSVGQGAYEQYF.